One sample yielded the 16 T cell receptor beta chains listed below, sequenced in a study of OX40 agonist ivuxolimab in advanced cancers. Assay used: immunoSEQ multiplex PCR; TCRdb lists only in-frame clones, some missing. Of about 64,000 clones in the sample, roughly 81% were seen once. The sequencing used CD4+ or CD8+ T cells sorted from blood, collected in a trial of the OX40 agonist ivuxolimab. These receptors all stem from an adult with an advanced solid tumor such as melanoma, head and neck, liver or kidney cancer.

The chain carries TRBV13 and TRBJ1-1; 7 nucleotides agree with TRBD1. CDR3 length equals 15 residues. The V gene's germline CDR1 is PRHDT and CDR2 FYEKMQ (reference sequence). V shed 4 bases, J shed 0 bases, and the junction held 5 bases outside the gene matches. The CDR3 region is CASSSGRGLNTEAFF. In DNA form, the CDR3 reads TGTGCCAGCAGCTCCGGAAGGGGGCTGAACACTGAAGCTTTCTTT.

The rearrangement links TRBV28 to TRBJ2-2, with TRBD2 identical over 13 bases. V was clipped by 6 bases and J by 8 bases; unmatched bases: 6. The CDR3 loop spans 15 amino acids. Germline CDR1 reads MDHEN; CDR2 reads SYDVKM. CDR3 DNA: TGTGCCAGCAGCCCCGGACTAGCGGGAGAGGGGGAGCTGTTTTTT. Amino acids: CASSPGLAGEGELFF.

V is TRBV5-4 and J is TRBJ2-5; 7 nucleotides align to TRBD1. The V and J ends lost 0 bases and 5 bases, in that order; junction bases with no gene match: 1. The CDR3 extends over 13 amino acids. CDR1 and CDR2 from the germline V gene are SGHNT and YYREEE (reference sequence). CDR3 protein: CASSLEGAETQYF. CDR3 DNA: TGTGCCAGCAGCTTGGAGGGGGCGGAGACCCAGTACTTC.

The chain is built from TRBV19 and TRBJ1-4, with 8 bases aligning to TRBD1. The CDR3 runs to 18 residues. Trimming at V came to 5 bases and at J to 0 bases, leaving 11 bases not matched to a gene. Germline loops: CDR1 LNHDA, CDR2 SQIVND (reference sequence). The CDR3 nucleotides read TGTGCCAGTAGTTCCACCGGGACAGGAACTGCAACTAATGAAAAACTGTTTTTT. This encodes CASSSTGTGTATNEKLFF.

The rearrangement uses TRBV7-2 and TRBJ2-3, with D perhaps TRBD2 (6 bases). Trimming stripped 2 bases from V and 2 bases from J, with 14 bases between. Germline V gives CDR1 SGHTA, CDR2 FQGNSA. The length of the CDR3 is 16 residues. The CDR3 region is CASSLSLAGNTDTQYF. The CDR3 DNA follows: TGTGCCAGCAGCTTAAGTTTGGCGGGGAACACAGATACGCAGTATTTT.

J is TRBJ2-3 and V is TRBV30, with TRBD2 matching 12 bases. This CDR3 has 15 residues. The germline gives CDR1 GTSNPN, CDR2 SVGIG (reference sequence). V dropped 5 bases and J dropped 0; count of bases not matched to a gene: 3. The CDR3 is CAWRLAGVSTDTQYF. The CDR3 nucleotides read TGTGCCTGGCGACTAGCGGGAGTCAGCACAGATACGCAGTATTTT.

Comment on this clone: The sample contains more than one DNA sequence encoding this CDR3. J is TRBJ2-1 and V is TRBV10-3; 9 nucleotides agree with TRBD2. The CDR3 runs to 14 residues. V was clipped by 3 bases and J by 7 bases; unmatched bases: 4. Germline V lookup: CDR1 ENHRY, CDR2 SYGVKD. CDR3 sequence reads: CAISDRSGGNEQFF. CDR3 coding DNA: TGTGCCATCAGTGATAGGAGCGGGGGGAATGAGCAGTTCTTC.

The chain uses TRBV28 and TRBJ2-3; TRBD2 agrees at 10 bases. Per germline, CDR1 MDHEN and CDR2 SYDVKM. This CDR3 is built from 16 residues. V lost 6 bases to trimming and J lost 4 bases; unmatched junction nucleotides: 10. The CDR3 region is CASSRAGGPHSDTQYF. The CDR3 coding sequence is TGTGCCAGCAGCCGAGCGGGAGGGCCCCATTCAGATACGCAGTATTTT.

V is TRBV11-3 and J is TRBJ2-3; D is uncertain. Germline V CDR1 and CDR2: SGHNT, YENEEA. Trimming pared 1 base from V and 6 bases from J, leaving 11 bases between. This CDR3 contains 14 residues. The CDR3 nucleotides read TGTGCCAGCAGCTTAGGAAGCCCCGGGGATACGCAGTATTTT. It codes for CASSLGSPGDTQYF.

The chain links TRBV7-8 to TRBJ2-5, with D tentatively TRBD1 (7 bases). Germline V gene lookup returns CDR1 SGHVS and CDR2 FQNEAQ. V lost 5 bases and J lost 1, with 14 bases in between. There are 15 residues in the CDR3. The CDR3 bases are TGTGCCAGCAGCATCGGCGGGACAGCCCAAGAGACCCAGTACTTC. It translates to CASSIGGTAQETQYF.

The chain's CDR3 is CASSRDSRETQYF. The CDR3 DNA reads as TGTGCCAGCAGCCGGGACTCAAGGGAGACCCAGTACTTC. This chain uses TRBV28 with TRBJ2-5, with D possibly being TRBD2 (6 bases). V gave up 6 bases and J gave up 5 bases, with 13 bases separating them. Germline V CDR1 and CDR2: MDHEN, SYDVKM. CDR3 length: 13 residues.

The V gene is TRBV7-2, the J gene TRBJ2-1, with 12 positions matching TRBD2. This CDR3 is 18 amino acids long. The V gene's germline CDR1 is SGHTA and CDR2 FQGNSA. V shed 1 base, J shed 1 base, and the junction held 5 bases outside the gene matches. The CDR3 coding sequence is TGTGCCAGCAGCTTAGTCGCTAGCGGGAGGGGTTCCTACAATGAGCAGTTCTTC. It specifies CASSLVASGRGSYNEQFF.

The rearrangement uses TRBV7-2 and TRBJ2-1, with D unresolved. CDR3 size: 13 residues. Trimming shortened V by 0 bases and J by 7 bases, and 7 bases separated the two germline ends. Germline-derived CDR1 and CDR2 are SGHTA and FQGNSA. CDR3 DNA: TGTGCCAGCAGCTTAGCCCTGCTAAATGAGCAGTTCTTC. Translated, it gives CASSLALLNEQFF.

This chain joins TRBV19 and TRBJ1-2; 8 positions match TRBD1. Germline-derived CDR1 and CDR2 are LNHDA and SQIVND (reference sequence). The CDR3 is made up of 14 amino acids. V lost 7 bases, J lost 5 bases, and 9 bases stayed unmatched. The CDR3 sequence is CASNPTGDTYGYTF. The CDR3 coding sequence is TGTGCCAGTAACCCGACAGGGGACACATATGGCTACACCTTC.

The rearrangement uses TRBV7-2 and TRBJ2-3, with TRBD2 as a possible D gene (5 bases). Trimming shortened V by 4 bases and J by 4 bases, and 12 bases separated the two germline ends. The CDR3 consists of 14 residues. Germline V lookup: CDR1 SGHTA, CDR2 FQGNSA. CDR3 bases: TGTGCCAGCAGCTCCGAGAGCGGCCCAGATACGCAGTATTTT. Protein sequence: CASSSESGPDTQYF.

The chain couples TRBV7-8 to TRBJ2-5, with D possibly TRBD1 on 5 matching bases. The V gene lost 1 base and the J gene lost 5 bases, with 11 bases spanning the gap. Germline CDR1 is SGHVS and CDR2 is FQNEAQ. The CDR3 spans 14 residues. The CDR3 loop is CASSLVETEETQYF. In DNA, the CDR3 is TGTGCCAGCAGCTTAGTGGAGACAGAGGAGACCCAGTACTTC.